The T cell receptor beta chain under discussion was sequenced for a study of blood T cell repertoires in COVID-19. On the study more broadly: The study drew acute and convalescent COVID-19 samples from the United States, Italy and Spain. Sources were T cells, B-cell-depleted T cells, or PBMCs; the material itself was cDNA or gDNA.

How the authors handled the data: Estimates of nucleated cell counts were drawn from the amplification of reference gene primers. Libraries were prepared by immunoSEQ multiplex PCR; TCRdb keeps only in-frame clonotypes and omits some of them. The D gene and trimming were derived from the DNA, and the V and J assignments and clone size from that table. The data show fewer than 300,000 clones, around 89% seen once. CDR1 SGHDT and CDR2 YYEEEE come from the germline V gene. Trimming took off 0 bases at V and 4 bases at J, with 16 bases between the two ends. The CDR3 sequence is 16 residues long. The sequenced sample consisted of peripheral blood. The rearrangement joins TRBV5-6 to TRBJ2-5, with D tentatively TRBD2 (6 bases). This receptor was obtained from a man younger than 45 with acute or convalescent COVID-19. The CDR3 bases are TGTGCCAGCAGCTTGGTTGCGGGGACGTGGGGAGAGACCCAGTACTTC. Its translation: CASSLVAGTWGETQYF.